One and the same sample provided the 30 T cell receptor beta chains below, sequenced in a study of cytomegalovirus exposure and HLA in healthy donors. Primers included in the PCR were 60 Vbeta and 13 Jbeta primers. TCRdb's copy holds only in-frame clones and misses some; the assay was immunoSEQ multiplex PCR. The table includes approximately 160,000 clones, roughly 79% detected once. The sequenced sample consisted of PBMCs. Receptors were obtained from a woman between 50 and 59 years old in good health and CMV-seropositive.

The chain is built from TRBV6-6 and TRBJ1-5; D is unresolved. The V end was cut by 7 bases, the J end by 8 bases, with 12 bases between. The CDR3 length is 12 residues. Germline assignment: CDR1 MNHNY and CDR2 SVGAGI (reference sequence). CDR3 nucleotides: TGTGCCAGCAATAAACCCACAGAGCCCCAGCATTTT. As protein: CASNKPTEPQHF.

The CDR3 DNA follows: TGCGCCAGCAGCTTGATGTCCGGGGGTTCCTACAATGAGCAGTTCTTC. Its translation is CASSLMSGGSYNEQFF. The chain uses TRBV5-1 and TRBJ2-1; the D gene is possibly TRBD2 (6 bases). V was trimmed by 1 base and J by 1 base, leaving 12 bases between them. This CDR3 has 16 amino acids. Germline V gene lookup returns CDR1 SGHRS and CDR2 YFSETQ.

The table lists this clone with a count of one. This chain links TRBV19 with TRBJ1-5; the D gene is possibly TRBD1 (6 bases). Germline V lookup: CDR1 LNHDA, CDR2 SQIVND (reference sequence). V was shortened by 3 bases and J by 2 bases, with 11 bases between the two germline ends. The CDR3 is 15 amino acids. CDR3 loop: CASSMVPGGNQPQHF. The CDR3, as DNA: TGTGCCAGTAGTATGGTACCAGGGGGCAATCAGCCCCAGCATTTT.

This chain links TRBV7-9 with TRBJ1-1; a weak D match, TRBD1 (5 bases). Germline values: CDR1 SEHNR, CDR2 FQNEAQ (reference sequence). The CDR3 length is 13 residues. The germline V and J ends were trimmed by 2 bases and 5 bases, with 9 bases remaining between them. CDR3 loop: CASSLSQGTEAFF. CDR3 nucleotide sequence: TGTGCCAGCAGCTTATCCCAGGGAACTGAAGCTTTCTTT.

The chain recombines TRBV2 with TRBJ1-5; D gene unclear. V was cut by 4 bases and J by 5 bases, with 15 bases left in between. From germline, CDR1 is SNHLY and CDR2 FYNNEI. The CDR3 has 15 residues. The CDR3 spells CASSVGRPGDQPQHF. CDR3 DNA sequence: TGTGCCAGCAGTGTAGGCAGGCCCGGGGATCAGCCCCAGCATTTT.

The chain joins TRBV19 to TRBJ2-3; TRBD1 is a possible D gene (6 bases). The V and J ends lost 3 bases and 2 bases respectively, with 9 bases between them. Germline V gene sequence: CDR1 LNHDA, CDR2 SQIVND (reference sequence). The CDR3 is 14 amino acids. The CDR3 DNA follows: TGTGCCAGTAGTATGGACAGTTCCACAGATACGCAGTATTTT. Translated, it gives CASSMDSSTDTQYF.

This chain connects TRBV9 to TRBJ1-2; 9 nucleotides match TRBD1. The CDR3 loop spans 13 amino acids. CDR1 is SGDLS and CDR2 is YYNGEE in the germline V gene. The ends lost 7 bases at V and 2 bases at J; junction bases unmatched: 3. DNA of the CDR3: TGTGCCAGCGCTGGACAGGGGAACTATGGCTACACCTTC. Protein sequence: CASAGQGNYGYTF.

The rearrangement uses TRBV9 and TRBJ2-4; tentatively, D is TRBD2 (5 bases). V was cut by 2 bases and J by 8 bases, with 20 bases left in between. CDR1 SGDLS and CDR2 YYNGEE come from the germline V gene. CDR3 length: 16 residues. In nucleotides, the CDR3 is TGTGCCAGCAGCGTCAAGAGAGGGCCAGGTAGGTACATTCAGTACTTC. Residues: CASSVKRGPGRYIQYF.

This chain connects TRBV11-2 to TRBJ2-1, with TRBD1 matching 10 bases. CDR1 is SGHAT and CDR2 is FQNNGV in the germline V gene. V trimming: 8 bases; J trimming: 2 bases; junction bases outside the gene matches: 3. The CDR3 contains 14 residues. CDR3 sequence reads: CASEDRGPYNEQFF. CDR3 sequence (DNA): TGTGCCAGCGAAGACAGGGGGCCCTACAATGAGCAGTTCTTC. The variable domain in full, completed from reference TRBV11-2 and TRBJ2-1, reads EAGVAQSPRYKIIEKRQSVAFWCNPISGHATLYWYQQILGQGPKLLIQFQNNGVVDDSQLPKDRFSAERLKGVDSTLKIQPAKLEDSAVYLCASEDRGPYNEQFFGPGTRLTVL.

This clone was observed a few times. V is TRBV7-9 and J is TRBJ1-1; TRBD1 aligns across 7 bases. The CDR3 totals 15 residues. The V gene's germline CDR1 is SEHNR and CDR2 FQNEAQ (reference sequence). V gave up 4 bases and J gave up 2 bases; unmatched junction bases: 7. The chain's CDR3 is CASSSTGAGNTEAFF. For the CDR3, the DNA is TGTGCCAGCAGCTCAACAGGGGCGGGAAACACTGAAGCTTTCTTT. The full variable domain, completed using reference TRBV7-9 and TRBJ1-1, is DTGVSQNPRHKITKRGQNVTFRCDPISEHNRLYWYRQTLGQGPEFLTYFQNEAQLEKSRLLSDRFSAERPKGSFSTLEIQRTEQGDSAMYLCASSSTGAGNTEAFFGQGTRLTVV.

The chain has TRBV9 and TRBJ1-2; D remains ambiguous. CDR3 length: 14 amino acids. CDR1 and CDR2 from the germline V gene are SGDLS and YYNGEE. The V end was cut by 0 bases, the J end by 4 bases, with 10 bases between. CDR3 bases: TGTGCCAGCAGCGTAGTCGGGGAGAGCTATGGCTACACCTTC. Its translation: CASSVVGESYGYTF.

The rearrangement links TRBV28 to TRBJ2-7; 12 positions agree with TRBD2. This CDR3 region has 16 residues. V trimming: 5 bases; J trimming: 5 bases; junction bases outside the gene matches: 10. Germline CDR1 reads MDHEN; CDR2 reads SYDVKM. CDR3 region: CASSRPLAGGRHEQYF. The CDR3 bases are TGTGCCAGCAGTCGACCCCTAGCGGGAGGGCGGCACGAGCAGTACTTC.

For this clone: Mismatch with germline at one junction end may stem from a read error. The CDR3 protein is CSSSLDGTGNEKLFF. The CDR3 coding sequence is TGTTCCAGCAGCTTAGATGGGACAGGGAATGAAAAACTGTTTTTT. This rearrangement joins TRBV7-9 to TRBJ1-4, with TRBD1 matching over 9 bases. The CDR3 loop spans 15 amino acids. CDR1 is SEHNR, CDR2 FQNEAQ, per germline (reference sequence). The variable domain in full, completed from reference TRBV7-9 and TRBJ1-4, reads DTGVSQNPRHKITKRGQNVTFRCDPISEHNRLYWYRQTLGQGPEFLTYFQNEAQLEKSRLLSDRFSAERPKGSFSTLEIQRTEQGDSAMYLCSSSLDGTGNEKLFFGSGTQLSVL.

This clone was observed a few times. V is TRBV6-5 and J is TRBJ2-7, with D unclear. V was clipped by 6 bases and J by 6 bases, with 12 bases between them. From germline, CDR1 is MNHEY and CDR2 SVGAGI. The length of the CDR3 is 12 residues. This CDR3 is CASRSMSGEQYF. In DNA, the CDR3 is TGTGCCAGCAGGAGTATGTCGGGCGAGCAGTACTTC.

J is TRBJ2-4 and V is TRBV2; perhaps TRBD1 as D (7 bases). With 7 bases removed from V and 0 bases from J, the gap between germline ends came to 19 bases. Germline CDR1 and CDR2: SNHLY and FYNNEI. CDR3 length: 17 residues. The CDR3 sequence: CASKEGAVGGAKNIQYF. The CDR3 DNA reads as TGTGCCAGCAAAGAGGGGGCAGTCGGGGGAGCCAAAAACATTCAGTACTTC.

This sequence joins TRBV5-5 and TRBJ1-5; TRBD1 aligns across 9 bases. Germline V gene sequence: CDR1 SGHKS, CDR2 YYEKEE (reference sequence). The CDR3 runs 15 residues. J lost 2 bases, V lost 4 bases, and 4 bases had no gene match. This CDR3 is CASSLGDRGNQPQHF. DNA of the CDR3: TGTGCCAGCAGCCTAGGGGACAGGGGCAATCAGCCCCAGCATTTT.

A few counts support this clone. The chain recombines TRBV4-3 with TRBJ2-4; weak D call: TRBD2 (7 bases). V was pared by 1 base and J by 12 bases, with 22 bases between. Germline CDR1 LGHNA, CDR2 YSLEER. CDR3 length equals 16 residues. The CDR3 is CASSQGPQGGSDSQYF. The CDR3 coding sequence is TGCGCCAGCAGCCAAGGGCCACAGGGAGGGTCGGACAGTCAGTACTTC.

In DNA, the CDR3 is TGCGCCAGCAGCCAAGGGCGGGACACTGAAGCTTTCTTT. Encoded protein: CASSQGRDTEAFF. The gene calls are TRBV4-3 and TRBJ1-1; D call uncertain. V was cut by 1 base and J by 3 bases, with 6 bases left in between. The CDR3 spans 13 residues. The germline CDR1 and CDR2 sequences are LGHNA and YSLEER.

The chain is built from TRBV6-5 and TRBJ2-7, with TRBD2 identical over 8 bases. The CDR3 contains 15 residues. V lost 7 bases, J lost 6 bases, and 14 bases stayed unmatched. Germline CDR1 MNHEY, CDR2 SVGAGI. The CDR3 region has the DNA TGTGCCAGCACTCGAAGCGGGGGCCTTTCCGGCGAGCAGTACTTC. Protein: CASTRSGGLSGEQYF.

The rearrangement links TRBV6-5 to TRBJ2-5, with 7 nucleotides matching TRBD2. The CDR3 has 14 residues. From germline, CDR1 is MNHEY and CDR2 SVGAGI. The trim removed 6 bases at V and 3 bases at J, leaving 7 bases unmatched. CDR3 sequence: CASSSRTSEETQYF. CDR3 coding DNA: TGTGCCAGCAGCTCTCGGACTAGTGAAGAGACCCAGTACTTC.

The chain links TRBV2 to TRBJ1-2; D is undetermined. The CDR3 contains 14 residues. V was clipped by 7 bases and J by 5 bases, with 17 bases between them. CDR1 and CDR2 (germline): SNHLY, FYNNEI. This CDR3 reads CASKEQSTGYGYTF. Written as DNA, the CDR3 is TGTGCCAGCAAAGAACAGTCCACGGGGTATGGCTACACCTTC. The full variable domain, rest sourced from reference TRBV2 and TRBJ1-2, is EPEVTQTPSHQVTQMGQEVILRCVPISNHLYFYWYRQILGQKVEFLVSFYNNEISEKSEIFDDQFSVERPDGSNFTLKIRSTKLEDSAMYFCASKEQSTGYGYTFGSGTRLTVV.

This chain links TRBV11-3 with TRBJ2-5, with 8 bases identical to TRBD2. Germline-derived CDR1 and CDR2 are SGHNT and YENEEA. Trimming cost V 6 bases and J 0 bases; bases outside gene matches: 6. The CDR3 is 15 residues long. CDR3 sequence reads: CASSLGLEDQETQYF. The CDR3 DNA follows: TGTGCCAGCAGTCTGGGACTAGAGGACCAAGAGACCCAGTACTTC.

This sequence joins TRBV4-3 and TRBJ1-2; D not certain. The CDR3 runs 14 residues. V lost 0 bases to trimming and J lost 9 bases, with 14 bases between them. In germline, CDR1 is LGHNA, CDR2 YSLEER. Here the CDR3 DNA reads TGCGCCAGCAGCCAAGACCCGGTTGGTGCGAGCTACACCTTC. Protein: CASSQDPVGASYTF.

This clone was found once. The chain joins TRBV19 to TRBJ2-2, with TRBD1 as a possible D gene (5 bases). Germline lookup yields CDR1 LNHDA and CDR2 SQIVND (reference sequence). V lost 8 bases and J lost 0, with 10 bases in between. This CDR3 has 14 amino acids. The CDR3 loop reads CASSQGANTGELFF. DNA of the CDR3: TGTGCCAGTTCTCAAGGGGCGAACACCGGGGAGCTGTTTTTT.

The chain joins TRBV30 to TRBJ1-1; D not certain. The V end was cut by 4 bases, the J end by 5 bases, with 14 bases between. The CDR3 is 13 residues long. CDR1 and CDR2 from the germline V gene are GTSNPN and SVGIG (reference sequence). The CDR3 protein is CAWTTTRGTEAFF. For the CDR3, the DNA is TGTGCCTGGACCACAACGAGAGGGACTGAAGCTTTCTTT. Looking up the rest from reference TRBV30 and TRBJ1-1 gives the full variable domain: SQTIHQWPATLVQPVGSPLSLECTVEGTSNPNLYWYRQAAGRGLQLLFYSVGIGQISSEVPQNLSASRPQDRQFILSSKKLLLSDSGFYLCAWTTTRGTEAFFGQGTRLTVV.

CDR3 coding DNA: TGCGCCAGCAGCCCTGCCCGGGAACAGATTCGCACAGATACGCAGTATTTT. The encoded protein is CASSPAREQIRTDTQYF. This chain uses TRBV5-1 with TRBJ2-3, with a weak D call TRBD2 (5 bases). Germline V gene sequence: CDR1 SGHRS, CDR2 YFSETQ. With 4 bases removed from V and 1 base from J, the gap between germline ends came to 19 bases. This CDR3 has 17 residues.

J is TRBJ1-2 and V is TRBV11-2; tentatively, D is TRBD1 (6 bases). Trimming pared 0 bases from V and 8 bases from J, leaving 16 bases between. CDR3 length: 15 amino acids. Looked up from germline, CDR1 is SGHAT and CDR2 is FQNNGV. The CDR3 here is CASSLDPGGGLGYTF. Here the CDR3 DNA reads TGTGCCAGCAGCTTAGACCCTGGGGGGGGGCTAGGCTACACCTTC.

This chain's CDR3 is CASSYSMDSSNYGYTF. Here the CDR3 DNA reads TGTGCCAGCAGTTACTCGATGGACAGCTCTAACTATGGCTACACCTTC. The chain carries TRBV6-6 and TRBJ1-2, with D maybe TRBD1 (6 bases). The germline V gene encodes CDR1 MNHNY and CDR2 SVGAGI (reference sequence). V gave up 0 bases and J gave up 0 bases, with 11 bases separating them. CDR3 length: 16 residues.

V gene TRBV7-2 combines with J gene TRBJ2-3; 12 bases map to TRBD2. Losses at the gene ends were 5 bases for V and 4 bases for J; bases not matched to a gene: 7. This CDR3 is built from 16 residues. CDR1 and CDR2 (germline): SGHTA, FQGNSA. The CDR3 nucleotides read TGTGCCAGCAGCCTCAGACTAGCGGGGGAGTCAGATACGCAGTATTTT. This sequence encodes CASSLRLAGESDTQYF. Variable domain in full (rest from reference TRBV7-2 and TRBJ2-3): GAGVSQSPSNKVTEKGKDVELRCDPISGHTALYWYRQSLGQGLEFLIYFQGNSAPDKSGLPSDRFSAERTGGSVSTLTIQRTQQEDSAVYLCASSLRLAGESDTQYFGPGTRLTVL.

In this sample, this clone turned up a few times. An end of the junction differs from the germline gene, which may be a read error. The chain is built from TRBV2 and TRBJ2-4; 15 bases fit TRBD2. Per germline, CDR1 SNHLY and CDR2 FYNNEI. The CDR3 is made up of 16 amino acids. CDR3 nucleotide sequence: TGTGCCAGCAGGATAGGACTAGCGGGAGGGGTAAACAGTCAGTACTTC. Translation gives CASRIGLAGGVNSQYF.